Given below is one T cell receptor (beta chain) in context. Antigen unknown. This entry belongs to a study of lymphopenia after photon versus proton radiotherapy. The data were produced by immunoSEQ multiplex PCR, yet TCRdb's version contains in-frame clones alone and is incomplete. In the table there are fewer than 40,000 clones, nearly 95% of which are singletons. This CDR3 contains 16 residues. Germline V gives CDR1 SGDLS, CDR2 YYNGEE. The V segment lost 3 bases and the J segment 6 bases; nucleotides outside the gene matches: 14. General study findings and limits: Authors raise, but do not show, better survival with proton therapy. In patients who died, overall survival fell as post-nadir TCR diversity dropped more.

The chain joins TRBV9 to TRBJ1-2; 7 bases line up with TRBD1. This TCR was sampled from a woman aged 45-65 years with cholangiocarcinoma. Here the sequenced sample was peripheral blood, taken from a patient treated with photon-based radiotherapy. CDR3 nucleotides: TGTGCCAGCAGCGCCCCTCGCCTGACAGGGAATAATGGCTACACCTTC. This codes for CASSAPRLTGNNGYTF.